This TCR beta chain stems from a study of blood T cells in healthy people across ages. The length of the CDR3 is 14 residues. Germline V gene sequence: CDR1 DFQATT, CDR2 SNEGSKA (reference sequence). Trimming removed 0 bases from V and 3 bases from J, with 11 bases in between. PCR was performed a second time for about 7 to 12 cycles using a sample-barcoded 5' primer and a J-beta primer mix. TCRdb re-derived calls from the 5' RACE reads in MiXCR, one entry per CDR3 protein. The sample yields hundreds of thousands of distinct CDR3 sequences, less than 35% seen once. This receptor was taken from a woman of 80 years or more in good health. The chain has TRBV20-1 and TRBJ1-1; the D gene is possibly TRBD1 (5 bases). Sequencing was performed on blood. The CDR3 is CSAREQGRHTEAFF. CDR3 in DNA: TGCAGTGCTAGAGAGCAGGGAAGGCACACTGAAGCTTTCTTT.